Each of the 7 T cell receptor beta chains below was sequenced from the same sample in a study of cytomegalovirus exposure and HLA in healthy donors. With 60 Vbeta and 13 Jbeta primers, the PCR was carried out. Repertoires were generated with immunoSEQ multiplex PCR, while TCRdb's copy carries only in-frame clones and drops some. The table for this sample gives about 48,000 clones. The specimen was PBMCs. All receptors come from a male donor in good health and CMV-seropositive.

The chain has TRBV6-5 and TRBJ2-1; D remains unclear. Looked up from germline, CDR1 is MNHEY and CDR2 is SVGAGI. The germline V and J ends were trimmed by 4 bases and 5 bases, with 12 bases remaining between them. This CDR3 has 14 residues. The CDR3 sequence is CASSFGSNHNEQFF. The CDR3 nucleotides are TGTGCCAGCAGTTTCGGTAGTAACCACAATGAGCAGTTCTTC.

About this clone: This same CDR3 is encoded by further DNA sequences in the sample. The chain couples TRBV7-9 to TRBJ2-7; unclear D gene. V dropped 4 bases and J dropped 2 bases, with 9 bases sitting between them. The CDR3 runs to 13 residues. Per the germline V gene, CDR1 is SEHNR and CDR2 is FQNEAQ (reference sequence). The CDR3 here is CASSSDNAYEQYF. The CDR3 DNA follows: TGTGCCAGCAGCTCTGACAACGCCTACGAGCAGTACTTC.

The J gene is TRBJ1-1, the V gene TRBV30, with 7 bases fitting TRBD1. CDR1 GTSNPN and CDR2 SVGIG come from the germline V gene (reference sequence). The CDR3 length is 11 residues. After removal of 0 bases from V and 8 bases from J, the junction contained 0 bases not matched to a gene. CDR3 sequence: CAWSVRGEAFF. The CDR3 region has the DNA TGTGCCTGGAGTGTCAGGGGGGAAGCTTTCTTT.

The J gene is TRBJ1-1, the V gene TRBV5-1; 8 bases line up with TRBD1. This CDR3 spans 14 amino acids. Trimming at V came to 6 bases and at J to 0 bases, leaving 4 bases not matched to a gene. CDR1 is SGHRS and CDR2 is YFSETQ in the germline V gene. CDR3: CASNQDRVNTEAFF. As DNA, the CDR3 is TGCGCCAGCAACCAGGACAGGGTGAACACTGAAGCTTTCTTT.

The chain employs TRBV4-1 and TRBJ1-2, with TRBD1 identical over 8 bases. The germline gives CDR1 MGHRA, CDR2 YSYEKL. CDR3 length: 14 amino acids. V shed 4 bases and J 11 bases; nucleotides not matched to a gene: 12. CDR3 region: CASSRLTGEQGYTF. The CDR3 DNA is TGCGCCAGCAGCCGACTGACAGGGGAACAAGGTTACACCTTC.

V is TRBV4-2 and J is TRBJ2-1; D is undetermined. CDR1 is LGHNA and CDR2 is YNFKEQ in the germline V gene. The CDR3 loop spans 15 amino acids. Trimming pared 1 base from V and 0 bases from J, leaving 7 bases between. CDR3 residues: CASSQAVYSYNEQFF. As DNA, the CDR3 is TGTGCCAGCAGCCAAGCGGTATACTCCTACAATGAGCAGTTCTTC.

V and J are TRBV5-1 and TRBJ1-1; no clear D. The CDR3 totals 13 residues. Between the trimmed V and J ends, which lost 5 bases and 2 bases, there was a span of 10 bases. The germline V gene encodes CDR1 SGHRS and CDR2 YFSETQ. DNA of the CDR3: TGCGCCAGCAGTACAGAGCCAAACACTGAAGCTTTCTTT. It codes for CASSTEPNTEAFF. The full variable domain, its missing parts supplied by reference TRBV5-1 and TRBJ1-1, is KAGVTQTPRYLIKTRGQQVTLSCSPISGHRSVSWYQQTPGQGLQFLFEYFSETQRNKGNFPGRFSGRQFSNSRSEMNVSTLELGDSALYLCASSTEPNTEAFFGQGTRLTVV.